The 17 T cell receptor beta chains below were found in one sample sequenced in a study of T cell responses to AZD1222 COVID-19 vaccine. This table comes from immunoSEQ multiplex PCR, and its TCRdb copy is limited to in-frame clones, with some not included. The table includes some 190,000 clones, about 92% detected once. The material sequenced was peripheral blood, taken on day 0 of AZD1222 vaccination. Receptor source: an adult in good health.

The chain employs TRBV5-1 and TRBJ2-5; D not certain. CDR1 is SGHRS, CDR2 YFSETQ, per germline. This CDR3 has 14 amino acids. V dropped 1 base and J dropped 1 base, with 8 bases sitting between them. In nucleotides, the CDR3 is TGCGCCAGCAGCTTGTTTGGCAGCCAAGAGACCCAGTACTTC. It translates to CASSLFGSQETQYF.

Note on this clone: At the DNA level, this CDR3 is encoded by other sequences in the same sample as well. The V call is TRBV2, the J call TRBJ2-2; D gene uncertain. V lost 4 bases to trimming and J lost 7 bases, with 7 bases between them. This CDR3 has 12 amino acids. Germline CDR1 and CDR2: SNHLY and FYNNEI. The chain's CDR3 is CASSGSGGELFF. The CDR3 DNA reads TGTGCCAGCAGTGGATCGGGCGGGGAGCTGTTTTTT.

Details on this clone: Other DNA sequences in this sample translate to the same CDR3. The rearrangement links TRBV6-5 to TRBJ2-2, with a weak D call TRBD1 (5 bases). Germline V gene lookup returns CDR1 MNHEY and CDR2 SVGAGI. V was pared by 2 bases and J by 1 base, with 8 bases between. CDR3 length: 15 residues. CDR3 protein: CASSYRDRNTGELFF. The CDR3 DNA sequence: TGTGCCAGCAGTTACCGAGACAGGAACACCGGGGAGCTGTTTTTT.

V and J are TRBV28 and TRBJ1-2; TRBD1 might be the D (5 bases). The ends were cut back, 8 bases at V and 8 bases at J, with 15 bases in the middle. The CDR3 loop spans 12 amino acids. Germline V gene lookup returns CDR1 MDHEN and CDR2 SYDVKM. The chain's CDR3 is CASSLTRGGYTF. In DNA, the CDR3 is TGTGCCAGCTCCTTAACCCGGGGGGGCTACACCTTC.

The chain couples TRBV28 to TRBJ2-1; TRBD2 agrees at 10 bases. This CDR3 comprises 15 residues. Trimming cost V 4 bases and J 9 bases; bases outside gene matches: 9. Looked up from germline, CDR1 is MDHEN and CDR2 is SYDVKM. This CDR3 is CASSSQVAGGVEQFF. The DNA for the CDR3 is TGTGCCAGCAGTTCCCAAGTAGCGGGGGGAGTTGAGCAGTTCTTC. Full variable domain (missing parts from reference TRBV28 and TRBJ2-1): DVKVTQSSRYLVKRTGEKVFLECVQDMDHENMFWYRQDPGLGLRLIYFSYDVKMKEKGDIPEGYSVSREKKERFSLILESASTNQTSMYLCASSSQVAGGVEQFFGPGTRLTVL.

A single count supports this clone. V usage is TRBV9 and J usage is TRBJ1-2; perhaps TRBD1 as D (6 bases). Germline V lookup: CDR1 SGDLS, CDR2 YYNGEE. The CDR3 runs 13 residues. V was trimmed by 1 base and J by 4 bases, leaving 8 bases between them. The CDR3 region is CASSVQGSYGYTF. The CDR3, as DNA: TGTGCCAGCAGCGTACAGGGGAGCTATGGCTACACCTTC.

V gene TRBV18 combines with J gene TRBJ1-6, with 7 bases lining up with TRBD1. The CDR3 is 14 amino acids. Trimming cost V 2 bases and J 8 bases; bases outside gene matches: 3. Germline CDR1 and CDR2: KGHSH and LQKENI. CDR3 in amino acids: CASSPARGDSPLHF. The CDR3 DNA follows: TGTGCCAGCTCACCAGCCAGGGGGGATTCACCCCTCCACTTT.

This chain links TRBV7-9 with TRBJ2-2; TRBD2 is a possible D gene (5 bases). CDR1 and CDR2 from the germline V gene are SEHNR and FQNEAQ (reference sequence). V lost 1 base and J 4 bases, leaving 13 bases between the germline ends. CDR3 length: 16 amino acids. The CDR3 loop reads CASSLVGLRGTGELFF. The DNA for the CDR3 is TGTGCCAGCAGCTTAGTTGGGCTTCGGGGCACCGGGGAGCTGTTTTTT.

The CDR3 protein is CASSSRGEWHNEQFF. CDR3 DNA: TGTGCCAGCAGCTCCCGGGGGGAGTGGCACAATGAGCAGTTCTTC. The chain recombines TRBV11-2 with TRBJ2-1, with 7 bases aligning to TRBD2. Germline assignment: CDR1 SGHAT and CDR2 FQNNGV. The CDR3 consists of 15 residues. J was trimmed by 5 bases and V by 4 bases; bases with no gene match: 8. The complete variable domain, with remaining parts taken from reference TRBV11-2 and TRBJ2-1, reads EAGVAQSPRYKIIEKRQSVAFWCNPISGHATLYWYQQILGQGPKLLIQFQNNGVVDDSQLPKDRFSAERLKGVDSTLKIQPAKLEDSAVYLCASSSRGEWHNEQFFGPGTRLTVL.

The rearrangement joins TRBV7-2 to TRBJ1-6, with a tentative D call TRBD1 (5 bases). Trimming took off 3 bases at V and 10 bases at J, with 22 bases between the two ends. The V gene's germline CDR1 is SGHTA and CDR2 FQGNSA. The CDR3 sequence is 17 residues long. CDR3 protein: CASSLGEPGRQRSPLHF. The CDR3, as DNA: TGTGCCAGCAGCTTGGGAGAACCGGGACGCCAAAGGTCACCCCTCCACTTT.

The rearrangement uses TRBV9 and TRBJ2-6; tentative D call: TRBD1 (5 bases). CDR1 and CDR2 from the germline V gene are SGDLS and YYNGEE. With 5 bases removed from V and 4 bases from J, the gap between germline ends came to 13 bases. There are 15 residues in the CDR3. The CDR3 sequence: CASSADRLGANVLTF. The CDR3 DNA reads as TGTGCCAGCAGTGCTGACAGACTGGGGGCCAACGTCCTGACTTTC.

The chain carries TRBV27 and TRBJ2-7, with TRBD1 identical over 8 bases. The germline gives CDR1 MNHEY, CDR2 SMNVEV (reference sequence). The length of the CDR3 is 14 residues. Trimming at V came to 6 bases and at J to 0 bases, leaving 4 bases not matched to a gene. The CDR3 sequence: CASSKTGDSYEQYF. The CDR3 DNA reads TGTGCCAGCAGCAAGACAGGGGACTCCTACGAGCAGTACTTC.

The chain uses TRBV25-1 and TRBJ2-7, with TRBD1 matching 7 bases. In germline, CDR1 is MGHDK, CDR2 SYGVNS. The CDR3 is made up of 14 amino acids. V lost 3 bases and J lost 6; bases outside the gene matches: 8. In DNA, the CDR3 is TGTGCCAGCAGTGACCCAGGGACAGTCAGCGAGCAGTACTTC. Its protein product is CASSDPGTVSEQYF.

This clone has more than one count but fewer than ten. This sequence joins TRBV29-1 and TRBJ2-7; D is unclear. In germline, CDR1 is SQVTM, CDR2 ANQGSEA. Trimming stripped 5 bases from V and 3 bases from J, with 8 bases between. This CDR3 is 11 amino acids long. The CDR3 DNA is TGCAGCGTTTCCTTGAACTACGAGCAGTACTTC. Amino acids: CSVSLNYEQYF.

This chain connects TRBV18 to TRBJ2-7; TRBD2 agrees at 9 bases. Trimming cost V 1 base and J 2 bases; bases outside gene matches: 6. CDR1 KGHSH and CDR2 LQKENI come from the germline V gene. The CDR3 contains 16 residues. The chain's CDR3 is CASSPRGSGGTYEQYF. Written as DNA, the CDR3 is TGTGCCAGCTCACCACGGGGAAGCGGGGGGACCTACGAGCAGTACTTC.

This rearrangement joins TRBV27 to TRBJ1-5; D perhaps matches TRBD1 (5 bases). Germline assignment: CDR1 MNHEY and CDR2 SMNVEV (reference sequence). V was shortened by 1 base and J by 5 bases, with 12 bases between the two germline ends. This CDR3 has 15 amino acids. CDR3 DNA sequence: TGTGCCAGCAGTTTATTGGGGGGTAGGGATCAGCCCCAGCATTTT. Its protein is CASSLLGGRDQPQHF.

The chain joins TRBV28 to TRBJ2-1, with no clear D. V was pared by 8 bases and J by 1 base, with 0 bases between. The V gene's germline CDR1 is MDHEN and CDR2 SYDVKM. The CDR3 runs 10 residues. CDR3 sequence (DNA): TGTGCCAGCTCCTACAATGAGCAGTTCTTC. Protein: CASSYNEQFF.